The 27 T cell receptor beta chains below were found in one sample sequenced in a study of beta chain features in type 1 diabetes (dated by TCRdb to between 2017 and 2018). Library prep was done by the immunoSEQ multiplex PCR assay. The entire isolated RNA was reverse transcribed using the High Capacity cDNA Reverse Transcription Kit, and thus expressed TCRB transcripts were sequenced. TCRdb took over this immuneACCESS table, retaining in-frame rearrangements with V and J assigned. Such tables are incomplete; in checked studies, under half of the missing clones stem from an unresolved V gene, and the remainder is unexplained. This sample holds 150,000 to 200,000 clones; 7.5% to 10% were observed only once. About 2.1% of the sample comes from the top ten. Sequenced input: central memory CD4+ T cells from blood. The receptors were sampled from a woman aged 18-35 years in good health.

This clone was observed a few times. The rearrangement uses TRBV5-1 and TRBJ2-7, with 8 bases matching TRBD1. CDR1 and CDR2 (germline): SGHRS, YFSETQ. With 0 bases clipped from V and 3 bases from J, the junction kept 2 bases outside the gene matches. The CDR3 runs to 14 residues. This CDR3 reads CASSLAGQDYEQYF. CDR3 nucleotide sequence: TGCGCCAGCAGCTTGGCGGGACAGGACTACGAGCAGTACTTC.

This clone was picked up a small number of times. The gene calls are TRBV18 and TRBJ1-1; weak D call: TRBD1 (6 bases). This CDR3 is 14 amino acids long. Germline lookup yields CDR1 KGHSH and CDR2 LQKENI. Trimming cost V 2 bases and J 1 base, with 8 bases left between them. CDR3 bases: TGTGCCAGCTCACCAAGGACAGAGAACACTGAAGCTTTCTTT. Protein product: CASSPRTENTEAFF.

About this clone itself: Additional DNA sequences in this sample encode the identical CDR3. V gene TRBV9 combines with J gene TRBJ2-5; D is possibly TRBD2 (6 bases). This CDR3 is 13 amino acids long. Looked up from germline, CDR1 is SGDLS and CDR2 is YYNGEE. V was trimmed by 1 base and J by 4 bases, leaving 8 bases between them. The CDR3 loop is CASSVRGGETQYF. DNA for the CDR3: TGTGCCAGCAGCGTAAGGGGAGGAGAGACCCAGTACTTC.

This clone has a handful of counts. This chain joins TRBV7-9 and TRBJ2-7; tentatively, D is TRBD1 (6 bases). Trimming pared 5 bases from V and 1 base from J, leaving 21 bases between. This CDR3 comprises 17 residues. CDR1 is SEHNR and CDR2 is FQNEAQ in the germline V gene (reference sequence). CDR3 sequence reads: CASSPPDWGRMSYEQYF. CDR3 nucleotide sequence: TGTGCCAGCAGCCCGCCGGATTGGGGGCGAATGTCCTACGAGCAGTACTTC. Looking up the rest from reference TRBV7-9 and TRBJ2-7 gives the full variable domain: DTGVSQNPRHKITKRGQNVTFRCDPISEHNRLYWYRQTLGQGPEFLTYFQNEAQLEKSRLLSDRFSAERPKGSFSTLEIQRTEQGDSAMYLCASSPPDWGRMSYEQYFGPGTRLTVT.

The CDR3, as DNA: TGTGCCAGCAGCCGGACAGGGAATGGAAACACCATATATTTT. Translation gives CASSRTGNGNTIYF. The chain uses TRBV7-9 and TRBJ1-3; 8 bases fit TRBD1. CDR1 SEHNR and CDR2 FQNEAQ come from the germline V gene (reference sequence). The CDR3 has 14 residues. Unmatched junction bases numbered 3, after V lost 5 bases and J lost 3 bases.

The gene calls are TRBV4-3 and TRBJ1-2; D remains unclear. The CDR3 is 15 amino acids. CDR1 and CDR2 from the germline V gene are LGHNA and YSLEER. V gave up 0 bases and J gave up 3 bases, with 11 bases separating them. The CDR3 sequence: CASSQERGSHYGYTF. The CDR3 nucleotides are TGCGCCAGCAGCCAAGAGAGAGGGTCACACTATGGCTACACCTTC.

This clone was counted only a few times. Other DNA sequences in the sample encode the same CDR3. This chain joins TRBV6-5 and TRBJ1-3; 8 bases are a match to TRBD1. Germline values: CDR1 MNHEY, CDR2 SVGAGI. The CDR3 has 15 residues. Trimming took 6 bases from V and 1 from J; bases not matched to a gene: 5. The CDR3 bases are TGTGCCAGCAGCCCTGACAGGGGATCTGGAAACACCATATATTTT. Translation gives CASSPDRGSGNTIYF.

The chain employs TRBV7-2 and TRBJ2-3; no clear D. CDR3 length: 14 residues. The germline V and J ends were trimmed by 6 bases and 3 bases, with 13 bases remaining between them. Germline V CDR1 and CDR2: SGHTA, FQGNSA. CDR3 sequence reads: CASSLDQATDTQYF. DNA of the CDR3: TGTGCCAGCAGTCTTGATCAGGCGACAGATACGCAGTATTTT.

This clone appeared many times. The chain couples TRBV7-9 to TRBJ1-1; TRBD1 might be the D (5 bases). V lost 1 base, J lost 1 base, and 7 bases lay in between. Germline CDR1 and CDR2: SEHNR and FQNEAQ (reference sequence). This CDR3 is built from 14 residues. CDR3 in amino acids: CASSLGTQNTEAFF. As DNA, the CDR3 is TGTGCCAGCAGCTTAGGGACACAGAACACTGAAGCTTTCTTT.

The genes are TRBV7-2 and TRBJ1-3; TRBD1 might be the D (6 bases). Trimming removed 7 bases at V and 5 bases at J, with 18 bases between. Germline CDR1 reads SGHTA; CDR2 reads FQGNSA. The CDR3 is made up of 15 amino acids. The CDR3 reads CASTPEQGGRNTIYF. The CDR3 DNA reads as TGTGCCAGCACACCGGAACAGGGTGGAAGAAACACCATATATTTT.

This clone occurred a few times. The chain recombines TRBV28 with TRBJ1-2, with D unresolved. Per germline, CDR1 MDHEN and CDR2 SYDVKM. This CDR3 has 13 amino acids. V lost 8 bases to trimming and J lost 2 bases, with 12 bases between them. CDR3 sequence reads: CASGQTPNYGYTF. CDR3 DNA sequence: TGTGCCAGCGGCCAGACACCAAACTATGGCTACACCTTC.

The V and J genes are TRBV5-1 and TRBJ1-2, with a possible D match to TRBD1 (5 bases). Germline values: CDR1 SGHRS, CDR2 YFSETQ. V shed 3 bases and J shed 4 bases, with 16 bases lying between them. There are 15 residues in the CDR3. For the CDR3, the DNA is TGCGCCAGCAGCTCGGGGGACGGGCTCTTCTATGGCTACACCTTC. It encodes CASSSGDGLFYGYTF.

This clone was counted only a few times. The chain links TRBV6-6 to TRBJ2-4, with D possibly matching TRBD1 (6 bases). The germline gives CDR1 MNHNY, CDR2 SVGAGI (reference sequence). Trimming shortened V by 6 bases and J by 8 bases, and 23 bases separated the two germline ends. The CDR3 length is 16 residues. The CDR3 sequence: CASSYDRTTQGDIQYF. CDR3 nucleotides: TGTGCCAGCAGCTACGACAGGACCACCCAAGGGGACATTCAGTACTTC.

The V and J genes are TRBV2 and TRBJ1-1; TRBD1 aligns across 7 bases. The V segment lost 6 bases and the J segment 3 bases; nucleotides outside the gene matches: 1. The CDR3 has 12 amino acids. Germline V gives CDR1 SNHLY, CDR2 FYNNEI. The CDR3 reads CASRQGDTEAFF. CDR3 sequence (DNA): TGTGCCAGCAGGCAGGGGGACACTGAAGCTTTCTTT. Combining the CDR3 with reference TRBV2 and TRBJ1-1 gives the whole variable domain EPEVTQTPSHQVTQMGQEVILRCVPISNHLYFYWYRQILGQKVEFLVSFYNNEISEKSEIFDDQFSVERPDGSNFTLKIRSTKLEDSAMYFCASRQGDTEAFFGQGTRLTVV.

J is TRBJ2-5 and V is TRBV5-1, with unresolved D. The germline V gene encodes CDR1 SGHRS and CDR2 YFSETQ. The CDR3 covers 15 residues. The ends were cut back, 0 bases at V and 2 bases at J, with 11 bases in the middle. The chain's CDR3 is CASSLGYTLQETQYF. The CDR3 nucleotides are TGCGCCAGCAGCTTGGGATACACCCTTCAAGAGACCCAGTACTTC. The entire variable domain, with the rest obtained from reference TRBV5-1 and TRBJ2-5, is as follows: KAGVTQTPRYLIKTRGQQVTLSCSPISGHRSVSWYQQTPGQGLQFLFEYFSETQRNKGNFPGRFSGRQFSNSRSEMNVSTLELGDSALYLCASSLGYTLQETQYFGPGTRLLVL.

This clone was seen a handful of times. CDR3 sequence: CASSVGQSSYNEQFF. The CDR3 DNA sequence: TGTGCCAGCAGCGTAGGACAGAGCTCCTACAATGAGCAGTTCTTC. The chain is built from TRBV9 and TRBJ2-1, with D possibly matching TRBD1 (5 bases). Trimming took off 0 bases at V and 0 bases at J, with 7 bases between the two ends. The CDR3 totals 15 residues. From germline, CDR1 is SGDLS and CDR2 YYNGEE.

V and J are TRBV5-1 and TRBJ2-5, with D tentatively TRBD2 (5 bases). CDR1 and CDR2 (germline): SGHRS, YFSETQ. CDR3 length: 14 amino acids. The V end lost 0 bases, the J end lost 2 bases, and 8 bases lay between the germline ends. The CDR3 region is CASSLGGDQETQYF. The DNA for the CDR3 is TGCGCCAGCAGCTTGGGGGGAGATCAAGAGACCCAGTACTTC.

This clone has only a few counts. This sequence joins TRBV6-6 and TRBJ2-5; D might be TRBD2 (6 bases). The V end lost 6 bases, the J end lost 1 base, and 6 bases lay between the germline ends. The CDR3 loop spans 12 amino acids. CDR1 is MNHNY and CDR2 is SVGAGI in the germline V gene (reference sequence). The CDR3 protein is CASRTSQETQYF. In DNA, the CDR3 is TGTGCCAGCAGGACTAGCCAAGAGACCCAGTACTTC.

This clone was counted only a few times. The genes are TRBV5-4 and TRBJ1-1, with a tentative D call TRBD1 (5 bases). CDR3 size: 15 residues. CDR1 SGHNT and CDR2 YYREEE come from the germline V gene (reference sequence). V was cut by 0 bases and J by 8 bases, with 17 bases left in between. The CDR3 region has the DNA TGTGCCAGCAGCTTGGAATTTAGGGGCGCCGAGGAAGCTTTCTTT. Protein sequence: CASSLEFRGAEEAFF.

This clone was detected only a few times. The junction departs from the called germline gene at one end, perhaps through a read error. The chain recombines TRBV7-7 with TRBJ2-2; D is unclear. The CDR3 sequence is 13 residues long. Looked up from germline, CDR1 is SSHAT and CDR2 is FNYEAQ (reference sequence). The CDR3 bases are TGTGCTAGCAGCCCGGGGAACACCGGGGAGCTGTTTTTT. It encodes CASSPGNTGELFF.

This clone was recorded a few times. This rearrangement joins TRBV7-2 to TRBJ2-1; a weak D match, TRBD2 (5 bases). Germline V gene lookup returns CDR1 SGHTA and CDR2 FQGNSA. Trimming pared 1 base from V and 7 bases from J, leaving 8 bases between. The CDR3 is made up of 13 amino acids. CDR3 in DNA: TGTGCCAGCAGCTTAGAGCCGGGGAATGAGCAGTTCTTC. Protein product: CASSLEPGNEQFF.

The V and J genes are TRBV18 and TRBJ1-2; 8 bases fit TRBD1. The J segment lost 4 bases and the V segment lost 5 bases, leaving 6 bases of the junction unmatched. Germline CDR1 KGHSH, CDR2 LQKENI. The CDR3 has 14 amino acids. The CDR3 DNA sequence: TGTGCCAGCTCAACTCGGACAGGGAGCTATGGCTACACCTTC. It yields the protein CASSTRTGSYGYTF.

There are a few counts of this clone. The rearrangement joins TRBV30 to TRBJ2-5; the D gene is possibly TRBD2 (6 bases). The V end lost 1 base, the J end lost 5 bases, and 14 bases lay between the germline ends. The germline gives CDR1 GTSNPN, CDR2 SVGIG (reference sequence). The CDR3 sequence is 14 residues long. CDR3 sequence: CAWSASGRRETQYF. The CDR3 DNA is TGTGCCTGGAGTGCCAGCGGGCGAAGGGAGACCCAGTACTTC.

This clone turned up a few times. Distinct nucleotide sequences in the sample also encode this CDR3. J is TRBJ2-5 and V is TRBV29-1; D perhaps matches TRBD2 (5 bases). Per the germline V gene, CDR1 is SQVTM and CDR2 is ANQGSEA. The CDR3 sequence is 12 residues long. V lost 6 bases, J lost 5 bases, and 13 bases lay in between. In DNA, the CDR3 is TGCAGCGTGGCCCTCGGAGGTGAGACCCAGTACTTC. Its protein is CSVALGGETQYF.

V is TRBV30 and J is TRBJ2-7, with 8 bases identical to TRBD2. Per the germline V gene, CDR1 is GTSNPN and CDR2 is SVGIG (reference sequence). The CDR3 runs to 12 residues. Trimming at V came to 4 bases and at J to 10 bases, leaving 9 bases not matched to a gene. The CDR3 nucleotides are TGTGCCTGGAACGGGGGGGCCGGGACACAGTACTTC. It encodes CAWNGGAGTQYF.

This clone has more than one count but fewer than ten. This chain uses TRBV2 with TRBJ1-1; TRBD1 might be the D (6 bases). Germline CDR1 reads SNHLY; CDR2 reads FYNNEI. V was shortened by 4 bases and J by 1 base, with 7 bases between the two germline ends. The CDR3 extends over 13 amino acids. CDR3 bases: TGTGCCAGCAGTGGCAGGGGGAACACTGAAGCTTTCTTT. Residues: CASSGRGNTEAFF.

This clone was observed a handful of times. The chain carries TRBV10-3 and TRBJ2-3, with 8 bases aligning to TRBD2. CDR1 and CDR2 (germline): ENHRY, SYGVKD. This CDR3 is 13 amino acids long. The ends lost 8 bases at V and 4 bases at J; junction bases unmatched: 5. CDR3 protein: CAIALAGPDTQYF. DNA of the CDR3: TGTGCCATCGCGTTAGCGGGGCCAGATACGCAGTATTTT.